The clone carrying this T cell receptor beta chain has a handful of counts. The entry originates in a study of CD8+ T cells in alopecia areata. Following extraction, RNA underwent reverse transcription to cDNA, which served as the sequencing template. The data were produced by immunoSEQ multiplex PCR, yet TCRdb's version contains in-frame clones alone and is incomplete. Among some 170,000 clones, around three fifths were seen once, and the ten largest hold roughly 14%. Germline loops: CDR1 SGHAT, CDR2 FQNNGV. Trimming at V came to 5 bases and at J to 3 bases, leaving 3 bases not matched to a gene. The CDR3 runs 13 residues.

This chain joins TRBV11-2 and TRBJ1-2; the match to TRBD1 covers 7 bases. The clonotype was recovered from a human donor with alopecia areata. The sample consisted of CD4+ T cells sorted from blood, taken at week 0. This CDR3 is CASSPQGYYGYTF. CDR3 DNA: TGTGCCAGCAGCCCACAGGGGTACTATGGCTACACCTTC. Supplemented by reference TRBV11-2 and TRBJ1-2, the full variable domain reads EAGVAQSPRYKIIEKRQSVAFWCNPISGHATLYWYQQILGQGPKLLIQFQNNGVVDDSQLPKDRFSAERLKGVDSTLKIQPAKLEDSAVYLCASSPQGYYGYTFGSGTRLTVV.